The 9 T cell receptor beta chains reported below all come from one sample, sequenced in a study of shared clonotypes between healthy human individuals. The method was immunoSEQ multiplex PCR; TCRdb's version includes in-frame clones alone and lacks a portion of them. The profile covers 1,500,000 or so clones, with approximately 98.5% appearing a single time and 0.36% taken by the ten largest. Sequencing input: naive CD4+ T cells sorted from blood. The subset denotes: CD45RA+ positively selected. Receptor source: a man aged 25 to 40 in good health.

This clone was seen a single time. The V gene is TRBV7-2, the J gene TRBJ1-2, with 12 bases matching TRBD1. There are 14 residues in the CDR3. The ends lost 7 bases at V and 5 bases at J; junction bases unmatched: 5. Germline V gene sequence: CDR1 SGHTA, CDR2 FQGNSA. CDR3 protein: CASTGDRGHYGYTF. The CDR3 DNA sequence: TGTGCCAGCACCGGGGACAGGGGGCATTATGGCTACACCTTC.

This rearrangement joins TRBV7-6 to TRBJ2-3; TRBD1 agrees at 7 bases. Losses at the gene ends were 5 bases for V and 9 bases for J; bases not matched to a gene: 5. CDR3 size: 12 residues. Germline values: CDR1 SGHVS, CDR2 FNYEAQ. The CDR3: CASSLQQGTQYF. The CDR3 DNA sequence: TGTGCCAGCAGCCTACAACAGGGGACGCAGTATTTT.

About this clone itself: Other DNA sequences within the sample encode an identical CDR3. The gene calls are TRBV9 and TRBJ2-1; tentatively, D is TRBD1 (5 bases). This CDR3 spans 15 amino acids. Germline loops: CDR1 SGDLS, CDR2 YYNGEE. The V gene lost 0 bases and the J gene lost 3 bases, with 10 bases spanning the gap. CDR3 loop: CASSVGGDSYNEQFF. The CDR3 DNA reads TGTGCCAGCAGCGTAGGAGGTGACAGCTACAATGAGCAGTTCTTC.

This chain links TRBV10-3 with TRBJ2-1; D uncertain. Looked up from germline, CDR1 is ENHRY and CDR2 is SYGVKD. This CDR3 spans 13 amino acids. V was cut by 7 bases and J by 8 bases, with 15 bases left in between. CDR3 amino acids: CAINHDFGHEQFF. The CDR3 coding sequence is TGTGCCATCAACCACGACTTCGGTCATGAGCAGTTCTTC.

Concerning this clone itself: This same CDR3 is encoded by further DNA sequences in the sample. The J gene is TRBJ1-3, the V gene TRBV7-2; 7 bases line up with TRBD1. V shed 8 bases, J shed 4 bases, and the junction held 5 bases outside the gene matches. This CDR3 is 13 amino acids long. Germline V gene lookup returns CDR1 SGHTA and CDR2 FQGNSA. In DNA, the CDR3 is TGTGCCAGCTCGACAGGGTCCGGAAACACCATATATTTT. Protein: CASSTGSGNTIYF.

The V call is TRBV5-4, the J call TRBJ2-5; possible D gene TRBD2, 6 bases. There are 15 residues in the CDR3. CDR1 is SGHNT and CDR2 is YYREEE in the germline V gene (reference sequence). The V end was cut by 1 base, the J end by 7 bases, with 17 bases between. CDR3 in DNA: TGTGCCAGCAGCTTGAGTAGGGCGGGGAGAGGGACCCAGTACTTC. Amino acids: CASSLSRAGRGTQYF.

This clone was seen a single time. The V and J genes are TRBV28 and TRBJ2-5, with D hard to call. V gave up 6 bases and J gave up 9 bases, with 20 bases separating them. Germline V CDR1 and CDR2: MDHEN, SYDVKM. The CDR3 runs to 14 residues. Here the CDR3 reads CASRPPGAPLAQYF. Written as DNA, the CDR3 is TGTGCCAGCAGACCACCGGGTGCCCCCTTGGCCCAGTACTTC.

The chain recombines TRBV5-1 with TRBJ2-1; TRBD2 aligns across 9 bases. The CDR3 length is 15 residues. Unmatched junction bases numbered 12, after V lost 6 bases and J lost 8 bases. Germline V lookup: CDR1 SGHRS, CDR2 YFSETQ. In DNA, the CDR3 is TGCGCCAGCAAAGACTCGGGACTAGCATTCGATGAGCAGTTCTTC. Encoded protein: CASKDSGLAFDEQFF.

V usage is TRBV7-2 and J usage is TRBJ1-5, with D uncertain. V lost 5 bases and J 3 bases, leaving 14 bases between the germline ends. The CDR3 loop spans 15 amino acids. From germline, CDR1 is SGHTA and CDR2 FQGNSA. Here the CDR3 DNA reads TGTGCCAGCAGCCCCAACCGGGCCCCCAATCAGCCCCAGCATTTT. Translating it yields CASSPNRAPNQPQHF.